Presented here are 20 T cell receptor beta chains from one specimen sequenced in a study of T cells in Graves' hyperthyroidism and ophthalmopathy. RNA transcripts yielded amplified TCR beta CDR3 regions. Initially, a first-round RT-PCR of the TCR CDR3 employed the HTBI primer set. TCRdb passed the multiplex PCR reads through MiXCR, listing each CDR3 protein once. This sample has more than 500,000 distinct CDR3 sequences, with 35% to 50% found just once. Sequenced material: peripheral blood or thyroid tissue (not recorded which). These receptors all come from an adult woman with Graves' disease, either hyperthyroidism or ophthalmopathy (not recorded which).

This clonotype was seen ten or more times. This rearrangement joins TRBV19 to TRBJ1-1; TRBD1 aligns across 7 bases. V lost 6 bases, J lost 5 bases, and 6 bases stayed unmatched. This CDR3 contains 13 residues. Germline CDR1 reads LNHDA; CDR2 reads SQIVND (reference sequence). As DNA, the CDR3 is TGTGCCAGTAGCGAACAGGGGCGGACTGAAGCTTTCTTT. Translated, it gives CASSEQGRTEAFF.

This clonotype was seen ten or more times. This chain links TRBV5-1 with TRBJ2-7; D gene uncertain. Deletions cut 0 bases from V and 3 bases from J, with 7 bases between. The length of the CDR3 is 13 residues. CDR1 SGHRS and CDR2 YFSETQ come from the germline V gene. The CDR3 sequence: CASSLEPDYEQYF. CDR3 bases: TGCGCCAGCAGCTTGGAACCAGACTACGAGCAGTACTTC. The variable domain in full, with the rest retrieved from reference TRBV5-1 and TRBJ2-7, is KAGVTQTPRYLIKTRGQQVTLSCSPISGHRSVSWYQQTPGQGLQFLFEYFSETQRNKGNFPGRFSGRQFSNSRSEMNVSTLELGDSALYLCASSLEPDYEQYFGPGTRLTVT.

This clonotype was counted many times. The chain couples TRBV12-3 or TRBV12-4 to TRBJ1-1; D is unclear. The V end lost 8 bases, the J end lost 4 bases, and 17 bases lay between the germline ends. The CDR3 has 14 amino acids. CDR3 in amino acids: CASAYSLGSTEAFF. DNA of the CDR3: TGTGCCAGCGCTTACTCCCTCGGGAGCACTGAAGCTTTCTTT.

This clonotype was seen ten or more times. The rearrangement uses TRBV7-2 and TRBJ1-1; D unresolved. Per the germline V gene, CDR1 is SGHTA and CDR2 is FQGNSA. This CDR3 region has 14 residues. V lost 1 base and J 1 base, leaving 7 bases between the germline ends. The CDR3 DNA sequence: TGTGCCAGCAGCTTAGGGACGGAGAACACTGAAGCTTTCTTT. Protein sequence: CASSLGTENTEAFF.

Here the CDR3 DNA reads TGTGCCAGCAAACTCACAGGGGCCCTCGCGGAGACCCAGTACTTC. Its protein is CASKLTGALAETQYF. This chain connects TRBV10-3 to TRBJ2-5; 7 nucleotides match TRBD1. This CDR3 region has 15 residues. V was pared by 10 bases and J by 5 bases, with 16 bases of the junction left unmatched. Germline V gene lookup returns CDR1 ENHRY and CDR2 SYGVKD.

The chain has TRBV7-8 and TRBJ2-7, with 8 bases fitting TRBD2. Trimming removed 4 bases from V and 2 bases from J; junction bases left unmatched: 4. Germline lookup yields CDR1 SGHVS and CDR2 FQNEAQ. The CDR3 runs to 14 residues. The chain's CDR3 is CASSSQRGPYEQYF. The CDR3, as DNA: TGTGCCAGCAGCTCTCAGCGGGGGCCCTACGAGCAGTACTTC.

The rearrangement uses TRBV6-2 or TRBV6-3 and TRBJ1-2; no clear D gene. Trimming cost V 7 bases and J 7 bases, with 13 bases left between them. The CDR3 totals 12 residues. CDR1 and CDR2 from the germline V gene are MNHEY and SVGEGT. The CDR3 is CASTLGSGGYTF. Here the CDR3 DNA reads TGTGCCAGCACCCTGGGGTCTGGTGGCTACACCTTC.

Comment on this clonotype: With a much larger clone just one base away, this may be a read error. V is TRBV7-9 and J is TRBJ1-3, with D unclear. CDR1 is SEHNR, CDR2 FQNEAQ, per germline (reference sequence). The CDR3 length is 14 residues. Trimming took off 4 bases at V and 2 bases at J, with 9 bases between the two ends. Here the CDR3 reads CASSSPPPGNTIYF. CDR3 sequence (DNA): TGTGCCAGCAGCTCCCCCCCCCCTGGAAACACCATATATTTT.

J is TRBJ2-2 and V is TRBV10-3, with TRBD2 matching 11 bases. V dropped 0 bases and J dropped 4; count of bases not matched to a gene: 1. The CDR3 spans 16 residues. Germline V gene lookup returns CDR1 ENHRY and CDR2 SYGVKD. CDR3 sequence reads: CAISESGLAGTGELFF. CDR3 bases: TGTGCCATCAGTGAGTCTGGACTAGCGGGCACCGGGGAGCTGTTTTTT.

This chain uses TRBV7-9 with TRBJ2-5, with 14 bases matching TRBD2. The CDR3 length is 15 residues. CDR1 and CDR2 from the germline V gene are SEHNR and FQNEAQ (reference sequence). V was clipped by 6 bases and J by 9 bases; unmatched bases: 9. The CDR3 here is CASSPGLAGVEAQYF. CDR3 DNA sequence: TGTGCCAGCAGTCCGGGACTAGCGGGAGTGGAGGCCCAGTACTTC.

The J gene is TRBJ2-3, the V gene TRBV7-2; TRBD2 matches 8 bases. The CDR3 sequence is 14 residues long. Unmatched junction bases numbered 5, after V lost 5 bases and J lost 4 bases. CDR1 and CDR2 from the germline V gene are SGHTA and FQGNSA. The CDR3: CASSTGGRADTQYF. The CDR3 DNA sequence: TGTGCCAGCAGCACGGGAGGGCGCGCAGATACGCAGTATTTT.

With respect to this clonotype: At one end, the junction sequence differs from germline, possibly due to a read error. Here the CDR3 DNA reads TGTGCCAGCAGTCCAAGGACTGACAATCGGCCCCAGCATTTT. It yields the protein CASSPRTDNRPQHF. J is TRBJ1-5 and V is TRBV9; D gene uncertain. Germline V gene data show CDR1 as SGDLS and CDR2 as YYNGEE. The CDR3 consists of 14 residues.

In the case of this clonotype: Mismatch with germline at one junction end may stem from a read error. The rearrangement links TRBV7-2 to TRBJ1-6; a weak D match, TRBD1 (5 bases). This CDR3 region has 16 residues. Germline CDR1 and CDR2: SGHTA and FQGNSA. In DNA, the CDR3 is TGCGCCAGCAGCTGGAATCTACGGGACGGCAATTCACCCCTCCACTTT. It encodes CASSWNLRDGNSPLHF.

The chain uses TRBV29-1 and TRBJ2-1; 8 bases match TRBD2. The CDR3 spans 14 residues. Germline V lookup: CDR1 SQVTM, CDR2 ANQGSEA. CDR3 residues: CIATGTSNPNEQFF. The CDR3 nucleotides read TGCATCGCAACCGGGACTAGTAACCCCAATGAGCAGTTCTTC.

On this clonotype itself: At one end the junction does not follow the germline gene, possibly because of a read error. This chain joins TRBV5-1 and TRBJ2-2; 9 nucleotides agree with TRBD2. Germline values: CDR1 SGHRS, CDR2 YFSETQ. This CDR3 is built from 15 residues. The CDR3 protein is CASSFSAGGTGELFF. CDR3 DNA sequence: TGCGCCAGCAGCTTTTCAGCGGGGGGCACCGGCGAGCTGTTTTTT. Variable domain in full (rest from reference TRBV5-1 and TRBJ2-2): KAGVTQTPRYLIKTRGQQVTLSCSPISGHRSVSWYQQTPGQGLQFLFEYFSETQRNKGNFPGRFSGRQFSNSRSEMNVSTLELGDSALYLCASSFSAGGTGELFFGEGSRLTVL.

This clonotype was observed a few times. This rearrangement joins TRBV20-1 to TRBJ2-5; 7 positions match TRBD2. The CDR3 length is 12 residues. Germline-derived CDR1 and CDR2 are DFQATT and SNEGSKA (reference sequence). V lost 6 bases, J lost 4 bases, and 5 bases stayed unmatched. The CDR3 sequence: CSAPWGGETQYF. As DNA, the CDR3 is TGCAGTGCCCCATGGGGGGGAGAGACCCAGTACTTC.

This clonotype was seen many times. The V gene is TRBV2, the J gene TRBJ1-1; D call uncertain. Germline CDR1 reads SNHLY; CDR2 reads FYNNEI. There are 12 residues in the CDR3. V was pared by 4 bases and J by 0 bases, with 3 bases between. Here the CDR3 DNA reads TGTGCCAGCAGTGTACTGAACACTGAAGCTTTCTTT. Protein product: CASSVLNTEAFF.

The chain has TRBV29-1 and TRBJ1-2; D uncertain. Trimming left V 3 bases short and J 6 bases short, with 14 bases between. CDR3 length equals 13 residues. Germline V gene data show CDR1 as SQVTM and CDR2 as ANQGSEA. CDR3 nucleotide sequence: TGCAGCGTTGAGTGGAATGGGCGCCATGGCTACACCTTC. Amino acid sequence: CSVEWNGRHGYTF.

This clonotype was detected many times. The gene calls are TRBV7-8 and TRBJ2-7; 9 bases line up with TRBD1. This CDR3 spans 17 amino acids. Trimming cost V 1 base and J 1 base; bases outside gene matches: 8. Germline CDR1 reads SGHVS; CDR2 reads FQNEAQ. The CDR3: CASSLEGVGTGSYEQYF. CDR3 nucleotide sequence: TGTGCCAGCAGCTTAGAGGGGGTGGGGACAGGGTCCTACGAGCAGTACTTC.

Worth noting for this clonotype: The junction and the germline gene differ at one end; a read error may be behind it. This chain uses TRBV2 with TRBJ1-6; the D gene is possibly TRBD1 (5 bases). The CDR3 has 15 residues. Per the germline V gene, CDR1 is SNHLY and CDR2 is FYNNEI. The CDR3, as DNA: TGTGCCAGCACTGAAACCGGGACGGAGAATTCGGCCCTCCACTTT. Amino acids: CASTETGTENSALHF.